The rows below give T cell receptor beta chains drawn from one sample of a study of tumor and adjacent non-tumor tissue in lung cancer. One entry per CDR3 protein results from TCRdb running MiXCR on the multiplex PCR reads. This sample carries approximately 77,000 distinct CDR3 sequences, approximately 78% of them seen once, and the ten largest clones take 40% to 65%. The sequencing input was distant non-tumor lung tissue. The receptors derive from a man in his fifties or sixties with non-small cell lung cancer. The CDR3 runs from the conserved cysteine through the conserved F or W. D genes are given only for firm matches. Some rows have no size entry. The others give once, few or many, or a class for an expanded clone.

J | V | D | size | CDR3 | DNA
TRBJ1-6 | TRBV11-2 | TRBD1 | . | CASSLGQGYNSPLHF | TGTGCCAGCAGCTTGGGACAGGGCTATAATTCACCCCTCCATTTT
TRBJ2-6 | TRBV6-5 | TRBD2 | . | CASSLAGTSSGANALTF | TGTGCCAGCAGTCTAGCGGGAACCAGCTCTGGGGCCAACGCCCTGACTTTC
TRBJ2-7 | TRBV28 | . | . | CASSSLSLASYEQYF | TGTGCCAGCAGTTCCCTTAGCTTGGCTTCCTACGAGCAGTACTTC
TRBJ2-1 | TRBV5-1 | TRBD1 | many | CASRVGQGALEQFF | TGCGCCAGTAGAGTGGGACAGGGGGCGCTTGAGCAGTTCTTC
TRBJ2-3 | TRBV6-6 | TRBD1 | . | CASNITGGRTGTQYF | TGTGCCAGCAATATTACAGGGGGTAGGACAGGTACGCAGTATTTT
TRBJ2-3 | TRBV4-2 | TRBD2 | . | CASNQDGPSGGTDTHYF | TGTGCCAGCAACCAAGATGGCCCTAGCGGGGGCACAGATACGCACTATTTT
TRBJ2-2 | TRBV7-8 | . | . | CAGSSDTGELFF | TGTGCCGGCAGCTCCGACACCGGGGAGCTGTTTTTT
TRBJ2-7 | TRBV5-6 | . | . | CASSYGTVWEEYF | TGTGCCAGCAGCTACGGCACTGTATGGGAGGAGTACTTC
TRBJ2-3 | TRBV4-3 | . | . | CASSQDRVGTRDTQYF | TGCGCCAGCAGCCAAGATAGAGTGGGCACCAGGGATACGCAGTATTTT
TRBJ2-7 | TRBV11-1 | TRBD2 | . | CASSMTSGTADEQYF | TGTGCCAGCAGCATGACCAGCGGGACGGCAGACGAACAGTACTTC
TRBJ1-1 | TRBV4-1 | . | . | CASSLDSNTEVFF | TGCGCCAGCAGCTTGGATTCGAACACTGAAGTTTTCTTT
TRBJ2-7 | TRBV12-3/TRBV12-4 | . | . | CASSAAGLRTEQYF | TGTGCCAGCAGCGCCGCTGGACTCAGAACCGAGCAGTACTTC
TRBJ2-1 | TRBV20-1 | TRBD2 | once | CSAPSPGLVGGSYNEQFF | TGCAGCGCTCCCTCTCCGGGACTAGTGGGAGGCTCCTACAATGAGCAGTTCTTC
TRBJ2-1 | TRBV20-1 | TRBD2 | . | CSAPSPGLAVGSYNQQFF | TGCAGTGCTCCCTCTCCGGGACTAGCGGTAGGCTCCTACAATCAGCAGTTCTTC
TRBJ1-1 | TRBV5-4 | TRBD1 | once | CARSGRTGLANTEAFF | TGTGCCAGGAGCGGGCGGACAGGGCTTGCGAACACTGAAGCTTTCTTT
TRBJ2-3 | TRBV20-1 | . | . | CSVSRDSSSEHTQYF | TGCAGTGTTAGCCGGGACTCATCATCGGAGCATACGCAGTATTTT
TRBJ2-7 | TRBV5-5 | . | . | CVSSWNLIGAATYEQYF | TGTGTCAGCAGCTGGAACCTGATAGGGGCGGCCACATACGAACAGTACTTC
TRBJ1-6 | TRBV5-1 | TRBD1 | . | CASSYRGSSYNSRLHF | TGCGCCAGCAGCTACAGGGGTAGCTCCTATAATTCACGCCTCCACTTT
TRBJ2-5 | TRBV20-1 | TRBD2 | . | CTGGRGEGETQYF | TGCACTGGTGGACGGGGGGAGGGAGAGACCCAGTACTTC
TRBJ1-5 | TRBV5-8 | . | . | CASSLIFGTALDNQPQHF | TGTGCCAGCAGCTTGATTTTTGGAACGGCTCTCGACAATCAGCCCCAGCATTTT
TRBJ1-1 | TRBV6-1 | TRBD1 | . | CAISEDRGETKAFF | TGTGCCATCAGTGAAGACAGGGGCGAGACTAAAGCTTTCTTT
TRBJ1-1 | TRBV20-1 | . | few | CSVMRDVNTEAFF | TGCAGTGTTATGAGGGATGTTAACACTGAAGCTTTCTTT
TRBJ2-7 | TRBV5-6 | TRBD1 | . | CTSSLLPGGGNEQYF | TGTACCAGCAGCTTGTTACCAGGGGGCGGGAACGAGCAGTACTTC
TRBJ1-4 | TRBV4-3 | . | . | CASSPGREIGNEKLFF | TGCGCCAGCAGCCCAGGGAGGGAGATCGGGAATGAAAAACTGTTTTTT
TRBJ2-5 | TRBV6-5 | TRBD1 | . | CASSPSTGSEGEIQYF | TGTGCCAGCAGTCCTTCGACAGGGTCGGAAGGAGAGATTCAGTATTTC
TRBJ2-5 | TRBV11-3 | . | . | CASSFTREETEYF | TGTGCCAGCAGCTTTACACGGGAAGAGACTGAGTACTTC
TRBJ1-4 | TRBV20-1 | . | few | CSAGIGAFNEKLFF | TGCAGTGCCGGAATAGGGGCGTTTAATGAAAAACTGTTTTTT
TRBJ1-1 | TRBV4-1 | . | . | CASSNGTTSMNTEAFF | TGCGCAAGCAGCAATGGCACTACCTCTATGAACACTGAAGCTTTCTTT
TRBJ2-1 | TRBV6-5 | . | . | CASSYDRRPYNEQFF | TGTGCCAGCAGTTACGACCGGAGGCCCTACAATGAGCAGTTCTTC
TRBJ2-2 | TRBV11-3 | TRBD2 | . | CVSSSRGAGGYRAGELLF | TGTGTCAGCAGCTCCCGGGGAGCGGGAGGATACAGGGCCGGGGAGCTGCTTTTT
TRBJ1-1 | TRBV6-6 | TRBD1 | many | CASTSQGANTEAFF | TGTGCCAGCACCTCACAGGGGGCGAACACTGAAGCTTTCTTT
TRBJ1-2 | TRBV28 | . | once | CASSFHQNYYGCTF | TGTGCCAGCAGTTTTCACCAGAACTACTATGGCTGCACCTTC
TRBJ2-7 | TRBV11-3 | . | . | CASSYRAGLTYKQWF | TGTGCCAGCAGCTATCGGGCTGGATTAACCTACAAGCAGTGGTTC
TRBJ2-7 | TRBV20-1 | . | . | CSASKGHDPYEQYF | TGCAGTGCTAGTAAGGGACACGACCCCTACGAGCAGTACTTC
TRBJ2-7 | TRBV20-1 | . | . | CSARPGIGSSYEQYF | TGCAGTGCTAGGCCCGGGATAGGGAGCTCCTACGAGCAATACTTC
TRBJ2-7 | TRBV20-1 | . | . | CSARESGDTYGQYF | TGTAGTGCTAGAGAGTCAGGGGATACCTACGGGCAGTACTTC
TRBJ2-7 | TRBV11-2 | . | . | CTSSLETLYDQYF | TGTACCAGCAGCTTAGAGACGCTCTACGACCAGTACTTC
TRBJ1-1 | TRBV4-2 | . | . | CASSRPAVSAEAFF | TGTGCCAGCAGCCGTCCTGCGGTCTCGGCTGAAGCTTTCTTT
TRBJ2-3 | TRBV28 | . | . | CASSLTGSLSTDTQYF | TGTGCCAGCAGTTTAACTGGGAGTCTTAGCACAGATACACAGTATTTT
TRBJ2-5 | TRBV11-3 | TRBD1 | . | CAGILGTGVPETQYF | TGTGCCGGCATCTTAGGGACAGGGGTGCCAGAGACCCAGTACTTC
TRBJ1-5 | TRBV20-1 | . | . | CSPREGRENQPQHF | TGTAGTCCTAGAGAGGGACGGGAAAATCAGCCCCAGCATTTT
TRBJ2-3 | TRBV29-1 | TRBD2 | . | CSAKRIAGGSTDTQYF | TGCAGCGCGAAAAGAATAGCGGGAGGGAGCACAGATACGCAGTATTTT
TRBJ2-4 | TRBV11-3 | TRBD2 | . | CASSLDLAGANIQYF | TGTGCCAGCAGCTTAGATCTAGCGGGAGCGAACATTCAGTACTTC
TRBJ2-5 | TRBV4-2 | . | . | CASSQGLVGGQETQYF | TGTGCCAGCAGTCAAGGGCTAGTGGGGGGTCAAGAGACCCAGTACTTC
TRBJ1-6 | TRBV12-3/TRBV12-4 | . | . | CASAPRAYNLPLHF | TGTGCCAGCGCTCCTCGGGCGTATAATCTACCCCTCCACTTT
TRBJ1-2 | TRBV6-5 | . | . | CARSSLGLRATNYGYTF | TGTGCCAGAAGTTCACTTGGACTGAGAGCGACTAACTATGGCTACACCTTC
TRBJ2-7 | TRBV11-2 | . | . | CASGFVTGYKQYF | TGTGCCAGCGGCTTCGTGACAGGCTACAAGCAGTACTTC
TRBJ2-5 | TRBV20-1 | TRBD2 | once | CNSQSGGETQYF | TGCAATTCTCAGTCGGGGGGAGAGACCCAGTACTTC
TRBJ1-1 | TRBV11-3 | . | . | CASSLTMNLYGRNTEAFF | TGTGCCAGCAGCTTAACGATGAATCTGTATGGTCGGAACACTGAAGCATTCTTT